The clone carrying this TCR beta chain was seen many times. Antigen specificity is unknown. The CDR3 loop spans 15 amino acids. The V gene lost 5 bases and the J gene lost 0 bases, with 14 bases spanning the gap. The germline V gene has CDR1 MNHEY and CDR2 SMNVEV (reference sequence). It was with a sample-barcoded 5' primer and a J-beta primer mix that a second PCR of roughly 7 to 12 cycles was run. TCRdb used MiXCR to reprocess the 5' RACE reads, holding one entry per CDR3 protein. The sample yields 1.5 million to 2 million distinct CDR3 sequences, roughly 28% seen once. The sample is drawn from a study of blood T cells in healthy people across ages. The study's findings and limits: Investigators treated diversity estimates from one million T cells as underestimates. With age, beta diversity per million T cells declined roughly linearly, significantly by 35 to 40. In long-lived donors, naive CD4+ cell counts and diversity exceeded those of aged donors. Diversity of TCR beta correlated strongly with naive T cell percentage.

Sequences were obtained from blood. This receptor was obtained from a woman aged 25-40 years in good health. The chain carries TRBV27 and TRBJ2-7; tentatively, D is TRBD1 (6 bases). CDR3 DNA: TGTGCCAGCAGTCGCGCCGGGACAAACTCCTACGAGCAGTACTTC. Translation: CASSRAGTNSYEQYF.